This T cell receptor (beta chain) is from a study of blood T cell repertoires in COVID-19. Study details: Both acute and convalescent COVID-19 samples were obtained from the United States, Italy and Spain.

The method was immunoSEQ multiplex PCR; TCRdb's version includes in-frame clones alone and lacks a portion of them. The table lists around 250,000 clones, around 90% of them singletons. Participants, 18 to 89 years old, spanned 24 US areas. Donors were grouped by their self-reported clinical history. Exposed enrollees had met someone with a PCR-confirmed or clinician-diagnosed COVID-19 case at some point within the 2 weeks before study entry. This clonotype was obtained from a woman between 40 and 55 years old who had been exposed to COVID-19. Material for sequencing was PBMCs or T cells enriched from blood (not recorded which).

CDR3 bases: TGTGCCAGAAGCTTGCCACATAGTCGACAGGGTGGAAATCAGCCCCAGCATTTT. This sequence encodes CARSLPHSRQGGNQPQHF. The chain uses TRBV5-3 and TRBJ1-5; TRBD1 matches 7 bases. TRBV5-3 is an ORF, and what it does is uncertain. V lost 1 base, J lost 4 bases, and 14 bases stayed unmatched. This CDR3 region has 18 residues.